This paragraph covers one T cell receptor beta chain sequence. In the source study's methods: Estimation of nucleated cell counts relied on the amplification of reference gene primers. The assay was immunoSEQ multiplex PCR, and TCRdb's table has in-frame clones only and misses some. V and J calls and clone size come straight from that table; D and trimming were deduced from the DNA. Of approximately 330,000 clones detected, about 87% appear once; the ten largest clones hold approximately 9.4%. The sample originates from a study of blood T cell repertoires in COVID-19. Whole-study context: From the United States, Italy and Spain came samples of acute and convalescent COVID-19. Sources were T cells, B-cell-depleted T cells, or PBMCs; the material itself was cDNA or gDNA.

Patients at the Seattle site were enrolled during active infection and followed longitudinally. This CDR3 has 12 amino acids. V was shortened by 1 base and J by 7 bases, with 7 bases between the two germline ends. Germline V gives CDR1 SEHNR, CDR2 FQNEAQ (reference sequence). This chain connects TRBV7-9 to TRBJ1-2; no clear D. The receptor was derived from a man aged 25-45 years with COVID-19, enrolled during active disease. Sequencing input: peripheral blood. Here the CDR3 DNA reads TGTGCCAGCAGCTTAGGAGGATTTGGCTACACCTTC. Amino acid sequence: CASSLGGFGYTF.